The clone carrying this T cell receptor (beta chain) was observed a single time. Antigen specificity is unknown. There are 15 residues in the CDR3. J gave up 5 bases and V 3 bases, and 7 bases lay outside the gene matches. Germline CDR1 reads MNHNS; CDR2 reads SASEGT. The study ran its PCR with 60 Vbeta and 13 Jbeta primers. Produced via immunoSEQ multiplex PCR; TCRdb's table is partial and in-frame only. The sample lists about 190,000 clones; about 89% were seen once. The data derive from a study of cytomegalovirus exposure and HLA in healthy donors. Broader study findings: The Asian-associated ancestry cluster reportedly had fewer N-insertions than the roughly 670-donor mean in a later analysis. In a later analysis, at a false discovery rate of 0.05, fewer than 20,000 TCR beta sequences matched HLA alleles. The presence/absence work took it that sequencing depth was about the same across donors. In the analysis, some V segments, TRBV6-2 and TRBV6-3 included, were excluded as indistinguishable.

This sequence joins TRBV6-1 and TRBJ1-1, with 9 positions matching TRBD1. This sequence originates from a young man in good health and CMV-seronegative. The material sequenced was PBMCs. As DNA, the CDR3 is TGTGCCAGCAGTGAGTTCGGACAGGGGCTTACTGAAGCTTTCTTT. Translating it yields CASSEFGQGLTEAFF.